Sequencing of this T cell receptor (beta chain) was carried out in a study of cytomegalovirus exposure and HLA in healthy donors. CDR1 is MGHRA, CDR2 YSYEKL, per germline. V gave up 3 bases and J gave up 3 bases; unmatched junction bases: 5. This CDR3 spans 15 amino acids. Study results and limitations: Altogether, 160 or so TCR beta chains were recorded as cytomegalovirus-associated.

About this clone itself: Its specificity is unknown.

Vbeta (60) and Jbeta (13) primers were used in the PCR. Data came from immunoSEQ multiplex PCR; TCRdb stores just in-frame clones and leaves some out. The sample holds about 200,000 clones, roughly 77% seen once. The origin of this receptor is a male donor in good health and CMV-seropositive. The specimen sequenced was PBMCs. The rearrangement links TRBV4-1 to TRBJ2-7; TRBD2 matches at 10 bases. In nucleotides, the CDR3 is TGCGCCAGCAGCCAGAGAGCGGGAGGGTTCTACGAGCAGTACTTC. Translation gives CASSQRAGGFYEQYF.